These 11 T cell receptor beta chains came from one sample sequenced in a study of T cell clonality in common variable immunodeficiency. Generated by immunoSEQ multiplex PCR, the TCRdb table keeps only in-frame clones and is missing some. Sampling found tens of thousands of clones, none seen once. Source material: peripheral blood mononuclear cells. These TCRs come from a person aged 18 to 70 in good health.

This clone was seen many times. The read ends 3 residues before the CDR3 terminus; that terminus is restored from the germline J gene. This rearrangement joins TRBV30 to TRBJ1-2; 7 bases fit TRBD1. Germline values: CDR1 GTSNPN, CDR2 SVGIG (reference sequence). With V trimmed by 3 bases and J by 4 bases, 8 bases remained unmatched. This CDR3 has 14 residues. CDR3 loop: CAWREGGAGYGYTF. The sequenced part of the CDR3 DNA is TGTGCCTGGAGAGAAGGGGGCGCGGGCTATGGC.

In this sample, this clone turned up many times. The read terminates 3 residues before the CDR3 end, so the remaining end is supplied by the germline J gene. The chain employs TRBV19 and TRBJ2-1; 14 bases align to TRBD2. CDR3 length: 14 amino acids. J gave up 9 bases and V 4 bases, and 2 bases lay outside the gene matches. The germline gives CDR1 LNHDA, CDR2 SQIVND (reference sequence). The part of the CDR3 DNA that was read is TGTGCCAGTAGTAGGGGACTAGCGGGAGTTGAG. Residues: CASSRGLAGVE. The whole CDR3 sequence reads CASSRGLAGVEQFF.

Ten or more counts support this clone. The CDR3 is cut off 3 residues early in the read; its end comes from the germline J gene. The V call is TRBV20-1, the J call TRBJ1-4; the match to TRBD1 covers 7 bases. CDR3 length: 15 amino acids. V trimming: 6 bases; J trimming: 3 bases; junction bases outside the gene matches: 10. Germline values: CDR1 DFQATT, CDR2 SNEGSKA (reference sequence). CDR3 protein: CSASLPGTANEKLFF. The covered CDR3 bases are TGCAGTGCCTCCCTACCGGGGACAGCTAATGAAAAA.

This clone was seen many times. With the read ending 3 residues before the CDR3 end, the germline J gene is used to fill in that end. V is TRBV5-4 and J is TRBJ2-7, with D unresolved. The germline V gene encodes CDR1 SGHNT and CDR2 YYREEE (reference sequence). The CDR3 runs 12 residues. V lost 0 bases to trimming and J lost 5 bases, with 6 bases between them. This CDR3 reads CASSLDSHEQYF. Incomplete CDR3 DNA: TGTGCCAGCAGCTTGGACAGTCACGAG.

This clone was observed at least ten times. The read falls 3 residues short of the CDR3 end, and the missing part is taken from the germline J gene. The chain uses TRBV19 and TRBJ2-7; possible D gene TRBD1, 5 bases. The V end was cut by 3 bases, the J end by 0 bases, with 12 bases between. The CDR3 has 15 amino acids. From germline, CDR1 is LNHDA and CDR2 SQIVND (reference sequence). CDR3 DNA, as far as it was read: TGTGCCAGTAGTATGGGGCCAGAAACCTCCTACGAG. Residues: CASSMGPETSYE. The whole CDR3 region reads CASSMGPETSYEQYF.

Ten or more counts support this clone. The read halts 3 residues ahead of the CDR3 end, with the missing end drawn from the germline J gene. The rearrangement links TRBV20-1 to TRBJ2-7; 8 bases align to TRBD1. This CDR3 has 13 amino acids. Germline CDR1 is DFQATT and CDR2 is SNEGSKA (reference sequence). The J segment lost 2 bases and the V segment lost 4 bases, leaving 4 bases of the junction unmatched. The part of the CDR3 DNA that was read is TGCAGTGCTACCAGGGGGCTGACCTACGAG. Amino acid sequence: CSATRGLTYE. The CDR3, in full, reads CSATRGLTYEQYF.

This clone appeared many times. Read data end 3 residues before the CDR3 end; the end is taken from the germline J gene. This chain uses TRBV30 with TRBJ1-6, with TRBD1 as a possible D gene (5 bases). Trimming shortened V by 4 bases and J by 4 bases, and 8 bases separated the two germline ends. The CDR3 loop spans 13 amino acids. Germline V gives CDR1 GTSNPN, CDR2 SVGIG (reference sequence). The CDR3 region is CAWNPGYNSPLHF. The CDR3 DNA, read in part, is TGTGCCTGGAACCCAGGGTATAATTCACCC.

Note on this clone: Mismatch with germline at one junction end may stem from a read error. The read terminates 3 residues ahead of where the CDR3 ends, so the germline J gene completes it. This sample also contains other DNA sequences that code for the same CDR3. The chain combines TRBV20-1 with TRBJ2-7; maybe TRBD2 (5 bases). The length of the CDR3 is 12 residues. Per germline, CDR1 DFQATT and CDR2 SNEGSKA (reference sequence). The CDR3: CSARGLSYEQYF. The CDR3 DNA, read in part, is TGCAGCGCTAGAGGGCTGTCCTACGAG.

This clone was seen repeatedly, ten times or more. The read finishes 3 residues shy of the CDR3 end, and the germline J gene is used to complete it. The chain recombines TRBV7-2 with TRBJ2-7; maybe TRBD1 (5 bases). Trimming took 1 base from V and 6 from J, leaving 13 bases between them. Germline lookup yields CDR1 SGHTA and CDR2 FQGNSA. The CDR3 contains 14 residues. The CDR3 sequence is CASSLGQPLAEQYF. The sequenced CDR3 bases are TGTGCCAGCAGCTTAGGACAGCCCCTCGCCGAG. Combining the CDR3 with reference TRBV7-2 and TRBJ2-7 gives the whole variable domain GAGVSQSPSNKVTEKGKDVELRCDPISGHTALYWYRQSLGQGLEFLIYFQGNSAPDKSGLPSDRFSAERTGGSVSTLTIQRTQQEDSAVYLCASSLGQPLAEQYFGPGTRLTVT.

This clone showed up many times. Read sequence stops 3 residues before the CDR3 end, and the germline J gene provides the missing end. The chain joins TRBV18 to TRBJ2-7, with TRBD1 identical over 7 bases. The trim removed 4 bases at V and 4 bases at J, leaving 7 bases unmatched. The CDR3 extends over 14 amino acids. Germline loops: CDR1 KGHSH, CDR2 LQKENI. The sequenced CDR3 bases are TGTGCCAGCTCACTTACAGGGGATTCTTACGAG. This codes for CASSLTGDSYE. The full CDR3 is CASSLTGDSYEQYF.

In this sample, this clone turned up many times. Partial CDR3 DNA: TGTGCCAGCAGACTACAGGGGGCAGAGACC. It is translated as CASRLQGAET. The complete CDR3 reads CASRLQGAETQYF. The chain combines TRBV12-3 or TRBV12-4 with TRBJ2-5, with 9 bases matching TRBD1. With the read ending 3 residues before the CDR3 end, the germline J gene is used to fill in that end. This CDR3 spans 13 amino acids. The V gene end was trimmed by 6 bases and the J gene end by 4 bases; junction bases not matched to a gene: 3.